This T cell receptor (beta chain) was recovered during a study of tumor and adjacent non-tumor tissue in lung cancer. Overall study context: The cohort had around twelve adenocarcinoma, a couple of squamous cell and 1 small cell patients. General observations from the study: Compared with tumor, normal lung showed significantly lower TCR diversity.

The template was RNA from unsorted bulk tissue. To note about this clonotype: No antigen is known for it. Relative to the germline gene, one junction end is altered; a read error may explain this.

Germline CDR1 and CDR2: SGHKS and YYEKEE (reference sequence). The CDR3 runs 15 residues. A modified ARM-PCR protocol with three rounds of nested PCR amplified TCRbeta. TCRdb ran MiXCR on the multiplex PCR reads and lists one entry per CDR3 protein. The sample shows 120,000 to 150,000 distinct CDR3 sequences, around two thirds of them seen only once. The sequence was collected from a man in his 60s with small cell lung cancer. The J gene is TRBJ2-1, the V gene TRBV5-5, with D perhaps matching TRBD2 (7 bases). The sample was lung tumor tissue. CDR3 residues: CTSNLEGGFNNEQFF. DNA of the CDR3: TGTACCAGCAACTTGGAGGGGGGGTTTAATAATGAGCAGTTCTTC. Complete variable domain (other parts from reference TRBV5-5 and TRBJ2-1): DAGVTQSPTHLIKTRGQQVTLRCSPISGHKSVSWYQQVLGQGPQFIFQYYEKEERGRGNFPDRFSARQFPNYSSELNVNALLLGDSALYLCTSNLEGGFNNEQFFGPGTRLTVL.